These 25 T cell receptor beta chains were sequenced from one sample in a study of shared clonotypes between healthy human individuals. This table comes from immunoSEQ multiplex PCR, and its TCRdb copy is limited to in-frame clones, with some not included. The sample has a few million clones; approximately 90% are singletons. Sequencing input: naive CD4+ T cells sorted from blood. Subset given: CD45RA+ positively selected. These receptors were obtained from a man between 18 and 35 years old in good health.

V usage is TRBV7-2 and J usage is TRBJ1-5; maybe TRBD1 (5 bases). Trimming removed 1 base from V and 4 bases from J, with 8 bases in between. The CDR3 is made up of 14 amino acids. Germline lookup yields CDR1 SGHTA and CDR2 FQGNSA. This chain's CDR3 is CASSLDRSNQPQHF. CDR3 coding DNA: TGTGCCAGCAGCTTAGACAGGTCGAATCAGCCCCAGCATTTT.

The chain joins TRBV5-1 to TRBJ1-1; D uncertain. Germline CDR1 SGHRS, CDR2 YFSETQ. V was trimmed by 0 bases and J by 1 base, leaving 7 bases between them. This CDR3 contains 14 residues. CDR3 loop: CASSLAVQNTEAFF. CDR3 DNA sequence: TGCGCCAGCAGCTTGGCTGTTCAGAACACTGAAGCTTTCTTT.

The V gene is TRBV4-3, the J gene TRBJ1-6, with a possible D match to TRBD1 (5 bases). The CDR3 runs 16 residues. CDR1 and CDR2 from the germline V gene are LGHNA and YSLEER. V was pared by 0 bases and J by 4 bases, with 10 bases between. The CDR3 DNA follows: TGCGCCAGCAGCCAAGATGGGGGACGGTATAATTCACCCCTCCACTTT. Translation gives CASSQDGGRYNSPLHF.

The rearrangement links TRBV5-1 to TRBJ2-1; perhaps TRBD2 as D (5 bases). The CDR3 spans 15 residues. The ends were cut back, 3 bases at V and 6 bases at J, with 16 bases in the middle. Per the germline V gene, CDR1 is SGHRS and CDR2 is YFSETQ. CDR3 nucleotides: TGCGCCAGCAGCTCTGGACTTATGACGAGCAATGAGCAGTTCTTC. It yields the protein CASSSGLMTSNEQFF.

The rearrangement joins TRBV6-5 to TRBJ2-3; D is possibly TRBD2 (5 bases). CDR1 and CDR2 from the germline V gene are MNHEY and SVGAGI. The length of the CDR3 is 14 residues. Deletions cut 3 bases from V and 0 bases from J, with 7 bases between. As DNA, the CDR3 is TGTGCCAGCAGTTATAGCGTAAGCACAGATACGCAGTATTTT. Protein sequence: CASSYSVSTDTQYF.

Concerning this clone: This CDR3 is also generated by other DNA sequences in the sample. The gene calls are TRBV7-9 and TRBJ2-5; the match to TRBD1 covers 7 bases. Germline V lookup: CDR1 SEHNR, CDR2 FQNEAQ (reference sequence). This CDR3 spans 15 amino acids. V was pared by 1 base and J by 5 bases, with 7 bases of the junction left unmatched. The CDR3 DNA is TGTGCCAGCAGCTTAGGACAGGGTGTTTTGGAGACCCAGTACTTC. It translates to CASSLGQGVLETQYF. The complete variable domain, with remaining parts taken from reference TRBV7-9 and TRBJ2-5, reads DTGVSQNPRHKITKRGQNVTFRCDPISEHNRLYWYRQTLGQGPEFLTYFQNEAQLEKSRLLSDRFSAERPKGSFSTLEIQRTEQGDSAMYLCASSLGQGVLETQYFGPGTRLLVL.

This clone was seen a handful of times. V and J are TRBV2 and TRBJ1-6; the D gene is possibly TRBD1 (5 bases). CDR1 and CDR2 (germline): SNHLY, FYNNEI. This CDR3 spans 12 amino acids. Trimming shortened V by 8 bases and J by 8 bases, and 10 bases separated the two germline ends. The CDR3 DNA follows: TGTGCCAGCGGGGCCTCCGATTCACCCCTCCACTTT. Translating it yields CASGASDSPLHF.

The chain joins TRBV6-5 to TRBJ1-3; possible D gene TRBD1, 5 bases. V was trimmed by 7 bases and J by 2 bases, leaving 9 bases between them. The CDR3 extends over 13 amino acids. Germline CDR1 reads MNHEY; CDR2 reads SVGAGI. The CDR3 loop reads CASTRGAGNTIYF. The CDR3 coding sequence is TGTGCCAGCACCCGGGGGGCTGGAAACACCATATATTTT.

The gene calls are TRBV5-5 and TRBJ2-1, with 9 bases that match TRBD1. With 5 bases clipped from V and 7 bases from J, the junction kept 4 bases outside the gene matches. The V gene's germline CDR1 is SGHKS and CDR2 YYEKEE (reference sequence). The CDR3 is 13 residues long. The CDR3 is CASRRTGENEQFF. The CDR3 bases are TGTGCCAGCAGGCGGACAGGGGAGAATGAGCAGTTCTTC.

The CDR3 reads CASSVVSAGRTGELFF. CDR3 nucleotides: TGTGCCAGCAGCGTAGTCTCCGCGGGGAGGACCGGGGAGCTGTTTTTT. This rearrangement joins TRBV9 to TRBJ2-2, with D possibly TRBD2 on 6 matching bases. This CDR3 region has 16 residues. The V and J ends lost 0 bases and 5 bases respectively, with 14 bases between them. CDR1 and CDR2 (germline): SGDLS, YYNGEE.

This rearrangement joins TRBV7-3 to TRBJ1-1; D is ambiguous. The V end lost 5 bases, the J end lost 10 bases, and 17 bases lay between the germline ends. Germline CDR1 is SGHTA and CDR2 is FQGTGA. This CDR3 is 13 amino acids long. The DNA of the CDR3 is TGTGCCAGCAGCGTAAGGCCGGGAGATCGAGCTTTCTTT. Protein: CASSVRPGDRAFF.

The chain employs TRBV11-2 and TRBJ1-3; D call uncertain. With 5 bases removed from V and 2 bases from J, the gap between germline ends came to 7 bases. There are 13 residues in the CDR3. Per germline, CDR1 SGHAT and CDR2 FQNNGV. The DNA for the CDR3 is TGTGCCAGCAGCCCATGGACTGGAAACACCATATATTTT. Its translation is CASSPWTGNTIYF.

The J gene is TRBJ2-1, the V gene TRBV2; D uncertain. The length of the CDR3 is 13 residues. V was trimmed by 4 bases and J by 9 bases, leaving 13 bases between them. Germline V CDR1 and CDR2: SNHLY, FYNNEI. The CDR3 reads CASSVEASREQFF. CDR3 DNA: TGTGCCAGCAGTGTTGAAGCTTCCCGTGAGCAGTTCTTC.

J is TRBJ2-1 and V is TRBV4-1, with no clear D. The CDR3 has 17 amino acids. CDR1 MGHRA and CDR2 YSYEKL come from the germline V gene. V lost 2 bases and J lost 1, with 15 bases in between. This CDR3 reads CASSQPPDLASYNEQFF. In DNA, the CDR3 is TGCGCCAGCAGCCAACCGCCCGACCTGGCTTCCTACAATGAGCAGTTCTTC.

This clone was seen a handful of times. The V call is TRBV5-1, the J call TRBJ1-4; unclear D gene. The germline V gene encodes CDR1 SGHRS and CDR2 YFSETQ. Trimming removed 0 bases from V and 4 bases from J, with 7 bases in between. This CDR3 contains 14 residues. The CDR3 DNA sequence: TGCGCCAGCAGCTTGGTTCCGGGTAATGAAAAACTGTTTTTT. Translating it yields CASSLVPGNEKLFF. Drawing the rest from reference TRBV5-1 and TRBJ1-4, the complete variable domain is KAGVTQTPRYLIKTRGQQVTLSCSPISGHRSVSWYQQTPGQGLQFLFEYFSETQRNKGNFPGRFSGRQFSNSRSEMNVSTLELGDSALYLCASSLVPGNEKLFFGSGTQLSVL.

CDR3 sequence reads: CASSYVSRGETEAFF. The CDR3 nucleotides read TGTGCCAGCAGTTACGTTAGCAGGGGGGAAACTGAAGCTTTCTTT. The V gene is TRBV6-5, the J gene TRBJ1-1; TRBD1 agrees at 7 bases. J gave up 5 bases and V 2 bases, and 8 bases lay outside the gene matches. Germline CDR1 reads MNHEY; CDR2 reads SVGAGI. The CDR3 extends over 15 amino acids.

The chain joins TRBV4-3 to TRBJ2-5; tentatively, D is TRBD2 (6 bases). V shed 1 base and J shed 2 bases, with 11 bases lying between them. Germline V gives CDR1 LGHNA, CDR2 YSLEER. The CDR3 has 15 residues. The CDR3 loop reads CASSQGGETQETQYF. The CDR3 DNA follows: TGCGCCAGCAGCCAAGGGGGGGAGACTCAAGAGACCCAGTACTTC.

The V gene is TRBV5-1, the J gene TRBJ1-1; TRBD1 agrees at 8 bases. The germline gives CDR1 SGHRS, CDR2 YFSETQ. With 0 bases clipped from V and 0 bases from J, the junction kept 7 bases outside the gene matches. This CDR3 spans 17 amino acids. The CDR3 sequence is CASSLVPGQVVNTEAFF. The CDR3 region has the DNA TGCGCCAGCAGCTTGGTTCCGGGACAGGTGGTGAACACTGAAGCTTTCTTT.

The chain combines TRBV5-4 with TRBJ2-7; no clear D gene. Germline-derived CDR1 and CDR2 are SGHNT and YYREEE (reference sequence). The CDR3 is 13 residues long. V gave up 4 bases and J gave up 6 bases, with 14 bases separating them. CDR3 residues: CASSQAIGPEQYF. DNA of the CDR3: TGTGCCAGCAGCCAGGCCATTGGCCCCGAGCAGTACTTC.

V gene TRBV5-4 combines with J gene TRBJ2-7; TRBD2 aligns across 11 bases. This CDR3 spans 16 amino acids. The J segment lost 0 bases and the V segment lost 2 bases, leaving 4 bases of the junction unmatched. Germline-derived CDR1 and CDR2 are SGHNT and YYREEE (reference sequence). The CDR3, as DNA: TGTGCCAGCAGCTTATTAGCGGGGGGGAGCTCCTACGAGCAGTACTTC. Translated, it gives CASSLLAGGSSYEQYF.

Concerning this clone: The sample holds other DNA sequences that translate to the same CDR3. The chain joins TRBV6-1 to TRBJ2-7; 9 nucleotides match TRBD1. Per germline, CDR1 MNHNS and CDR2 SASEGT. V was pared by 5 bases and J by 2 bases, with 1 base of the junction left unmatched. The CDR3 has 13 amino acids. Here the CDR3 DNA reads TGTGCCAGCAGTTGGACAGGGGCCTACGAGCAGTACTTC. This sequence encodes CASSWTGAYEQYF.

The V and J genes are TRBV7-2 and TRBJ1-1; D is perhaps TRBD1 (6 bases). V was shortened by 7 bases and J by 2 bases, with 23 bases between the two germline ends. The CDR3 has 17 amino acids. CDR1 is SGHTA, CDR2 FQGNSA, per germline. The CDR3 DNA sequence: TGTGCCAGCAACCAAGGACCGGGACAAGGATTCAACACTGAAGCTTTCTTT. Its translation is CASNQGPGQGFNTEAFF.

This clone was counted between two and nine times. J is TRBJ1-4 and V is TRBV9; D gene ambiguous. V lost 3 bases to trimming and J lost 2 bases, with 2 bases between them. Germline V gene lookup returns CDR1 SGDLS and CDR2 YYNGEE. The CDR3 is made up of 12 amino acids. CDR3 sequence: CASSATNEKLFF. The CDR3 DNA reads as TGTGCCAGCAGCGCTACTAATGAAAAACTGTTTTTT.

This clone was seen only a few times. This sequence joins TRBV7-9 and TRBJ1-4; no clear D. V lost 5 bases and J 7 bases, leaving 11 bases between the germline ends. This CDR3 spans 13 amino acids. Germline-derived CDR1 and CDR2 are SEHNR and FQNEAQ (reference sequence). This CDR3 is CASSPLGSEKLFF. The CDR3 DNA reads as TGTGCCAGCAGCCCCTTGGGTAGTGAAAAACTGTTTTTT.

The CDR3 region is CASSPPARDNEKLFF. CDR3 coding DNA: TGTGCCAGCTCACCCCCCGCCCGGGATAATGAAAAACTGTTTTTT. The chain couples TRBV18 to TRBJ1-4; the D is unclear. With 3 bases removed from V and 4 bases from J, the gap between germline ends came to 12 bases. The CDR3 sequence is 15 residues long. Per germline, CDR1 KGHSH and CDR2 LQKENI. Looking up the rest from reference TRBV18 and TRBJ1-4 gives the full variable domain: NAGVMQNPRHLVRRRGQEARLRCSPMKGHSHVYWYRQLPEEGLKFMVYLQKENIIDESGMPKERFSAEFPKEGPSILRIQQVVRGDSAAYFCASSPPARDNEKLFFGSGTQLSVL.